This T cell receptor beta chain was sequenced in a study of blood T cell repertoires in COVID-19 (dated by TCRdb to 2020 to 2021). For context, the study as a whole: Collaborator samples came from the United States, Italy and Spain and covered acute and convalescent phases of COVID-19. The material from the prospective study consisted of cDNA or gDNA derived from T cells, B-cell-depleted T cells, or PBMCs. Deeply sampled blood TCRbeta repertoires from subjects exposed to, actively infected with, or recovered from COVID-19 were included in the dataset. The repertoires were released in a freely available public database meant as a resource for research on the immune response to SARS-CoV-2. The samples were drawn from two sources: the first 160 participants of the ongoing ImmuneRACE study, and 1,000 to 1,500 subjects contributed by 6 global collaborators. The sample metadata nearly always contained a de-identified subject ID, COVID-19 status, age in years and sex. Where HLA class I and class II types were available, the types were taken from metadata supplied by the sample provider, not from assay-based typing.

V loses 5 bases of germline sequence and J loses 4 bases, and the interval between the two ends is 6 bases. Based on the germline V gene, the CDR1 and CDR2 sequences are SGHRS and YFSETQ. The CDR3 spans 12 residues, from the cysteine through the phenylalanine. The entry retains the CDR3 DNA only, 36 bases that are in frame from base 1. Study-wide findings and limitations: How much clinical and demographic metadata was included differed by source and by participant, and the metadata was provided uncurated.

Of note for this clone: What this receptor recognizes is not known. Base qualities are not recorded, but no much larger clone differs from it by a single base.

TCRbeta CDR3 regions were amplified from genomic DNA using the immunoSEQ Assay, a bias-controlled multiplex PCR. The study's own analysis went as follows. The number of nucleated cells in each sample was estimated from the amplification of reference gene primers within the assay. To quantify the absolute abundance of each unique TCRbeta CDR3 rearrangement, sequence reads were collapsed and filtered. For each sample, productive Simpson clonality was calculated as the square root of Simpson's diversity index across productive rearrangements. TCRdb obtained this table from immuneACCESS and retained in-frame rearrangements with V and J assigned. These tables miss some clones; where compared with another copy, unresolved V genes account for less than half of the shortfall, and the remainder is unexplained. That table is the source of V, J and clone size, and D and trimming were worked out from the DNA. The sample table holds about 68,000 clones, of which more than 80% were seen once. In total, the top ten clones hold 6.9% of the sample.

The collaborating institutions used their own protocols to collect whole blood in K2EDTA tubes. For TCRbeta analysis, collaborator samples were shipped as frozen whole blood, as isolated PBMCs, or as DNA extracted from either sample type. This TCR was sampled from a human donor in a cohort sampled during active COVID-19. Source material: peripheral blood. The rearrangement joined TRBV5-1 to TRBJ1-4; TRBD1 is possibly the D segment (5 matching bases). The CDR3 region: CASRGDNEKLFF. Here is the DNA: TGCGCCAGCAGAGGGGATAATGAAAAACTGTTTTTT.